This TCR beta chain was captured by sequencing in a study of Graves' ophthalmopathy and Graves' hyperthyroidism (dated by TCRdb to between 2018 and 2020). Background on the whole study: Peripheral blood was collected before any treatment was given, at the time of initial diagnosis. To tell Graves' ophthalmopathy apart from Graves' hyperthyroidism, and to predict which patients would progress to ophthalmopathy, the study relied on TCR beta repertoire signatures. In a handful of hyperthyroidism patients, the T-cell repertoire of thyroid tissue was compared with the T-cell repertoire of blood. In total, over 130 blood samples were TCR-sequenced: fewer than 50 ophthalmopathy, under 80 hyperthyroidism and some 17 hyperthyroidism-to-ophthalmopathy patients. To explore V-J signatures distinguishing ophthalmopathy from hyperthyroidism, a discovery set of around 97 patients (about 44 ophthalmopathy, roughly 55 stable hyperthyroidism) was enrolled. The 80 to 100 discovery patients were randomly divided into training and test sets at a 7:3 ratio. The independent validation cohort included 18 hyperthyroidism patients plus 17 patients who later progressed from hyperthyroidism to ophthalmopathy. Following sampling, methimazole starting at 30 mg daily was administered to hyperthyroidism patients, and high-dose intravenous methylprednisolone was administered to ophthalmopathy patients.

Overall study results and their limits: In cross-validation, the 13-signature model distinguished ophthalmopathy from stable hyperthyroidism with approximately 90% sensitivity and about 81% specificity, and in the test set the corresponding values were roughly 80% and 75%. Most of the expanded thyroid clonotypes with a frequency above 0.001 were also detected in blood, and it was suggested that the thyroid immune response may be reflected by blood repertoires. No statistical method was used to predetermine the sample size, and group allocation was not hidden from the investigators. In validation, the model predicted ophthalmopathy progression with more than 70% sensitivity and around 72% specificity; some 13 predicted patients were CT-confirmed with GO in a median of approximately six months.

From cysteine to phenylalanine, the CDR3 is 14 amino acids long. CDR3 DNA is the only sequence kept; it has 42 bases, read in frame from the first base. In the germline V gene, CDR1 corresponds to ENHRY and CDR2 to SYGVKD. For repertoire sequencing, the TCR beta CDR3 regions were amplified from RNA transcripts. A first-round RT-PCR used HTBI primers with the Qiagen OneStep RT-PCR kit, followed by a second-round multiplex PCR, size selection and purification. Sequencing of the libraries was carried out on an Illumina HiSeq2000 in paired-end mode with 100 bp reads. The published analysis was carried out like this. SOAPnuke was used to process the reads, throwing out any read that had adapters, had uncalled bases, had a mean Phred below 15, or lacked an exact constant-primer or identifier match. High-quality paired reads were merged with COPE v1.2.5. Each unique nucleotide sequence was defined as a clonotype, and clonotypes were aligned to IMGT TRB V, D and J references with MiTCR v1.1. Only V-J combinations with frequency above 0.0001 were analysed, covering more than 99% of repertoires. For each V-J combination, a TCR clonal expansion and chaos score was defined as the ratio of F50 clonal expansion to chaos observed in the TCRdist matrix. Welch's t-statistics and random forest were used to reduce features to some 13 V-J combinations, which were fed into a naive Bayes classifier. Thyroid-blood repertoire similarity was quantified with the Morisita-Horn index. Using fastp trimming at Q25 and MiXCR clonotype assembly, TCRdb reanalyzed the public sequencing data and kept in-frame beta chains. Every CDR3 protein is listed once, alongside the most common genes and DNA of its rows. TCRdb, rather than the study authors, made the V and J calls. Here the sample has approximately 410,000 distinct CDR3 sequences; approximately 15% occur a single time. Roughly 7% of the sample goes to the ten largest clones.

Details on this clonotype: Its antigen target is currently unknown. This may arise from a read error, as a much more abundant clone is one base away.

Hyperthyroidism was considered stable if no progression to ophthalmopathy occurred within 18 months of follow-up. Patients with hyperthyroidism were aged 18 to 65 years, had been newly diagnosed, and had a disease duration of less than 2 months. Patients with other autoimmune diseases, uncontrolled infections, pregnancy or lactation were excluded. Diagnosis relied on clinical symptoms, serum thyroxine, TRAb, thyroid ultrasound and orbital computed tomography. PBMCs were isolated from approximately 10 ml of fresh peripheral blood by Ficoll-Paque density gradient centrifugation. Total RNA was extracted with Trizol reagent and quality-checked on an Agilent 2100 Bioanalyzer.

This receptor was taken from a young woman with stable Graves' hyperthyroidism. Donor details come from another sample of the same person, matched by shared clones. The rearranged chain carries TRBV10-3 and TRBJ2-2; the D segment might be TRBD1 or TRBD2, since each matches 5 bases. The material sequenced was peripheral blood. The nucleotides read TGTGCCATCAGTGAGCGGGCGGACACCGGGGAGCTGTTGTTT. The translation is CAISERADTGELLF.